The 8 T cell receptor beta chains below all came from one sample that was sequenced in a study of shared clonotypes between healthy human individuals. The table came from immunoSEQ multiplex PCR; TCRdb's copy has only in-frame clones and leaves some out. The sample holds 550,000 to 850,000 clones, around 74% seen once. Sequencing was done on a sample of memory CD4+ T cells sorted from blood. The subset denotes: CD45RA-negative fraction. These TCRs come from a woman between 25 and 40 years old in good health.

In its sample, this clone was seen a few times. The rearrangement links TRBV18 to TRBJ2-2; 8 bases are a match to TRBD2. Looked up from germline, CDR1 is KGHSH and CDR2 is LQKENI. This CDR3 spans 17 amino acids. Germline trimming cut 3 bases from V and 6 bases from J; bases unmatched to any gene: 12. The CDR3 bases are TGTGCCAGCTCACCCCAACCACCGGGAGGGCAGGCCGGGGAGCTGTTTTTT. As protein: CASSPQPPGGQAGELFF.

The CDR3 DNA is TGTGCCAGTAGTATCGGAAACACAAGGGGGGAGACCCAGTACTTC. Its protein is CASSIGNTRGETQYF. V usage is TRBV19 and J usage is TRBJ2-5; weak D call: TRBD1 (6 bases). V shed 3 bases and J shed 5 bases, with 16 bases lying between them. Germline CDR1 LNHDA, CDR2 SQIVND (reference sequence). CDR3 length: 15 amino acids.

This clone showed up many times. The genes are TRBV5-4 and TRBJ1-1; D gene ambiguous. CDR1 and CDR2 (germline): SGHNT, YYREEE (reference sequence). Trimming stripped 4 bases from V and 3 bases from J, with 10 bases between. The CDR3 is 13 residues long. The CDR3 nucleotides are TGTGCCAGCAGCCGGGCCGGGGACACTGAAGCTTTCTTT. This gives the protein CASSRAGDTEAFF.

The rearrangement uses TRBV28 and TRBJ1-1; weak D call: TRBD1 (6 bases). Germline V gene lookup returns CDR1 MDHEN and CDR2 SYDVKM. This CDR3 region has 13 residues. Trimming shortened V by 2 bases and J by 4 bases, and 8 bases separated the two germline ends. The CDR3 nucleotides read TGTGCCAGCAGTTTAGAGGGGGTCACTGAAGCTTTCTTT. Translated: CASSLEGVTEAFF.

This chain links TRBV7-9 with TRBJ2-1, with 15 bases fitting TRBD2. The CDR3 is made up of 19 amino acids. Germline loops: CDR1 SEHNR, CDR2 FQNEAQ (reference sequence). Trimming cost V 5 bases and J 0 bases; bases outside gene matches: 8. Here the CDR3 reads CASSIPGLAGGPSYNEQFF. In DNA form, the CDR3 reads TGTGCCAGCAGCATACCGGGACTAGCGGGAGGTCCCTCCTACAATGAGCAGTTCTTC.

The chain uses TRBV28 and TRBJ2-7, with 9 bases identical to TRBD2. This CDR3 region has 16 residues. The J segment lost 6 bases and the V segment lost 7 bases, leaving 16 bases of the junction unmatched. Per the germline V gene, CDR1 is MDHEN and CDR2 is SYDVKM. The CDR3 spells CASTPGSTSGRGEQYF. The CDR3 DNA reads TGTGCCAGCACCCCAGGGAGTACTAGCGGGCGGGGCGAGCAGTACTTC. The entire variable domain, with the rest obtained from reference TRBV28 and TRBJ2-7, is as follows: DVKVTQSSRYLVKRTGEKVFLECVQDMDHENMFWYRQDPGLGLRLIYFSYDVKMKEKGDIPEGYSVSREKKERFSLILESASTNQTSMYLCASTPGSTSGRGEQYFGPGTRLTVT.

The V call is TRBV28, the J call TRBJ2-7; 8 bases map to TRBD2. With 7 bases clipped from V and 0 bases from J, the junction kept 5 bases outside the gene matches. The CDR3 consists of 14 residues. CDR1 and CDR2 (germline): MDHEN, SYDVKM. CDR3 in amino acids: CASTSGGISYEQYF. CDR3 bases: TGTGCCAGCACCTCGGGGGGGATCTCCTACGAGCAGTACTTC.

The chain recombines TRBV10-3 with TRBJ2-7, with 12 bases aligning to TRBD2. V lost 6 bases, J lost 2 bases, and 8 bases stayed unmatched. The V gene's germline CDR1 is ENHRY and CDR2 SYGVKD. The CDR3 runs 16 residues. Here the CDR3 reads CAISDLAGGLPYEQYF. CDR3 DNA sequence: TGTGCCATCAGCGATCTAGCGGGAGGGCTCCCCTACGAGCAGTACTTC.